This is a list of T cell receptor beta chains from one sample in a study of blood T cell repertoires in COVID-19. The protocol was immunoSEQ multiplex PCR, while the TCRdb copy is restricted to in-frame clones and leaves out a portion. The table has roughly 260,000 clones, approximately 85% seen once; the top ten hold 1.9%. What was sequenced was PBMCs or T cells enriched from blood (not recorded which). The receptors here all came from a woman aged 50 to 60 who had recovered from COVID-19. The CDR3 runs from the conserved cysteine through the conserved F or W. D genes are given only for firm matches. Size is stated for part of the rows, as once, few or many counts, or as a class when the clone is expanded.

TRBJ2-7	TRBV14	once	NA	TGTGCCAGCAGCCAAGATACAGATAGCTACGAGCAGTACTTC	CASSQDTDSYEQYF
TRBJ2-7	TRBV5-1	NA	NA	TGCGCCAGCAGCCCAAGACTGACGGCGGGCGAGCAGTACTTC	CASSPRLTAGEQYF
TRBJ2-5	TRBV11-1	NA	TRBD2	TGTGCCAGCAGCTTCTCTGCAGCGGGGGAGACCCAGTACTTC	CASSFSAAGETQYF
TRBJ2-3	TRBV9	NA	NA	TGTGCCAGCAGCCTATCGCGGGCAGATACGCAGTATTTT	CASSLSRADTQYF
TRBJ2-1	TRBV2	few	NA	TGTGCCAGCAAACAGGTAGAGGTTTCCTACAATGAGCAGTTCTTC	CASKQVEVSYNEQFF
TRBJ1-1	TRBV2	NA	TRBD1	TGTGCCACCAGATTACAGGGGTCGCATGCTTTCTTT	CATRLQGSHAFF
TRBJ2-2	TRBV12-5	NA	NA	TGTGCTCTCGCTGAACCTTATAGAACCGGGGAGCTGTTTTTT	CALAEPYRTGELFF
TRBJ1-2	TRBV5-4	NA	NA	TGTGCCAGCAGCTTAACGGGGAAAGACTATGGCTACACCTTC	CASSLTGKDYGYTF
TRBJ2-3	TRBV3-1/TRBV3-2	NA	TRBD2	TGTGCCAGCGCGACTAGCGGGACTGCAGATACGCAGTATTTT	CASATSGTADTQYF
TRBJ2-3	TRBV28	NA	TRBD2	TGTGCCAGCAGATCAGGACTAGCGGGGACCACAGATACGCAGTATTTT	CASRSGLAGTTDTQYF
TRBJ1-4	TRBV3-1/TRBV3-2	few	TRBD1	TGTGCCAGCAGCCCCAGGGACAGTGAAAAACTGTTTTTT	CASSPRDSEKLFF
TRBJ1-3	TRBV28	NA	TRBD1	TGTGCCAGCAGTTCCGCAGGGGGCCCTGGAAACACCATATATTTT	CASSSAGGPGNTIYF
TRBJ2-3	TRBV7-6	NA	TRBD2	TGTGCCAGCAGCCCCGGGACTAGCGGATACACAGATACGCAGTATTTT	CASSPGTSGYTDTQYF